Sequencing of this T cell receptor (beta chain) was carried out in a study of human T cells and chemical hapten exposure. Study-wide findings and caveats: TCRs above 1 in 1000 frequency did not change with DPC sensitization.

Time point indicated: patch test 3, about 24 weeks after DPC sensitization. As to treatment: therapeutic diphenylcyclopropenone sensitization with weekly scalp DPC. Venepuncture was done earlier than the placement of each patch test. The germline CDR1 and CDR2 sequences are WNHNN and SYGVQD (reference sequence). The trim removed 6 bases at V and 3 bases at J, leaving 2 bases unmatched. The CDR3 has 13 amino acids. Concerning this clonotype: Antigen unknown.

Library preparation tagged each individual cDNA molecule with a unique molecular identifier. Using its own MiXCR run on the RACE reads, TCRdb lists one record per CDR3 protein. The top ten clones hold over 9% of a sample with more than 95,000 distinct CDR3 sequences, 25% to 30% of them seen once. The chain has TRBV10-1 and TRBJ1-1; 9 nucleotides match TRBD1. The TCR was taken from a man aged 40-55 years with alopecia areata. Some clones in this sample may be carry-over from other donors' samples. The source was whole blood, collected in connection with sensitization to the hapten diphenylcyclopropenone (DPC). The CDR3 loop is CASRRTGDTEAFF. DNA of the CDR3: TGCGCCAGCAGAAGGACAGGGGACACTGAAGCTTTCTTT.